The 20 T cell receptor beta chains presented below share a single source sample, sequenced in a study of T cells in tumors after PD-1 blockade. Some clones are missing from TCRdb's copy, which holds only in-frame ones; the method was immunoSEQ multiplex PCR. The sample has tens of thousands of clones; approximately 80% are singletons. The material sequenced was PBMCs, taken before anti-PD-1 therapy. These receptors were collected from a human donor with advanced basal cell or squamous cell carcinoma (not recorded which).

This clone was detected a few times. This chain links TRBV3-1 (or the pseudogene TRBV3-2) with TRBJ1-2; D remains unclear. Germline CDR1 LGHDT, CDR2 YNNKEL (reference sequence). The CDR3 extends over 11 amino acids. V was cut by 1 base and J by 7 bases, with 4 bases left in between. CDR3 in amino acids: CASSQVGGYTF. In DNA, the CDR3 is TGTGCCAGCAGCCAAGTTGGTGGCTACACCTTC.

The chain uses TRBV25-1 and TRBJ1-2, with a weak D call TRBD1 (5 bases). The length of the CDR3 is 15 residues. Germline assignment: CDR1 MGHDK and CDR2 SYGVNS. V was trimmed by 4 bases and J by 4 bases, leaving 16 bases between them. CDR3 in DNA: TGTGCCAGCAGTGTATGGGGGACCCCCTTCTATGGCTACACCTTC. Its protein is CASSVWGTPFYGYTF.

This CDR3 reads CASSGGTSDGYEQYF. DNA of the CDR3: TGCGCCAGCAGCGGGGGGACTAGCGACGGCTACGAGCAGTACTTC. This chain joins TRBV5-1 and TRBJ2-7; 10 nucleotides agree with TRBD2. Germline V gene data show CDR1 as SGHRS and CDR2 as YFSETQ. V shed 4 bases, J shed 3 bases, and the junction held 7 bases outside the gene matches. The CDR3 runs 15 residues.

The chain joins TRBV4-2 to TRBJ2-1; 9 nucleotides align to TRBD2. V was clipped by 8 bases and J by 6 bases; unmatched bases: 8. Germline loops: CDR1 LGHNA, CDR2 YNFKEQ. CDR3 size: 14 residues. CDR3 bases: TGTGCCAGCCGAGTCCTAGCGGGGACCAATGAGCAGTTCTTC. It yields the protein CASRVLAGTNEQFF.

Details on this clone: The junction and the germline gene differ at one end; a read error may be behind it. CDR3 nucleotides: TGCGCCAGCAGCTTGTACTCGGACCCCCAATCCTCCGAGCAGTACTTC. Amino acid sequence: CASSLYSDPQSSEQYF. V usage is TRBV5-1 and J usage is TRBJ2-7; D gene ambiguous. Germline CDR1 and CDR2: SGHRS and YFSETQ. The CDR3 is 16 residues long.

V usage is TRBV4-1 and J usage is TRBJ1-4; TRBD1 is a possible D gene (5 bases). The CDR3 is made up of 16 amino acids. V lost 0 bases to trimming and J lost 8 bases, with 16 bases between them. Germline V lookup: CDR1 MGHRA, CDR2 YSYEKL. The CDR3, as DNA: TGCGCCAGCAGCCAAGAAGAGGCAGGGAGAAAAGAAAAACTGTTTTTT. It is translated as CASSQEEAGRKEKLFF.

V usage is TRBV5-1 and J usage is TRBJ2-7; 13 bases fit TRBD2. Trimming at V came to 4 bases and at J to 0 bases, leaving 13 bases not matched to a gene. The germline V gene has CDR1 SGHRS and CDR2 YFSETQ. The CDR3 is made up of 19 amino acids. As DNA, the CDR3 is TGCGCCAGCAGCAACGGACAGGGGCGGACTAGCGGGAGCTCCTACGAGCAGTACTTC. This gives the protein CASSNGQGRTSGSSYEQYF.

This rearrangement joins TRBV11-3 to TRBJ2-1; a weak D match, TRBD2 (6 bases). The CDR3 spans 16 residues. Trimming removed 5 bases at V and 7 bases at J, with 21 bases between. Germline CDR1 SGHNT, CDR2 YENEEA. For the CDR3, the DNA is TGTGCCAGCAGCCCCTCAGTGGATTGGGGGGTGAATGAGCAGTTCTTC. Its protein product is CASSPSVDWGVNEQFF.

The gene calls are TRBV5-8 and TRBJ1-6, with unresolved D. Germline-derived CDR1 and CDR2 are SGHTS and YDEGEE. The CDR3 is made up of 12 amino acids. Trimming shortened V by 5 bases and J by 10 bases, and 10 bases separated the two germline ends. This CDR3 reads CASRPTSSPLHF. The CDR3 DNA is TGTGCCAGCAGACCAACTAGCTCACCCCTCCACTTT.

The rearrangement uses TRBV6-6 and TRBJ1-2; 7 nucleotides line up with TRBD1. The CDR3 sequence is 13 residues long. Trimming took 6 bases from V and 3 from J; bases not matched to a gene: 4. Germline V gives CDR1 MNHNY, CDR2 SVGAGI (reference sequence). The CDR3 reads CASSPGTDYGYTF. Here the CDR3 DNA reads TGTGCCAGCAGCCCCGGGACAGACTATGGCTACACCTTC.

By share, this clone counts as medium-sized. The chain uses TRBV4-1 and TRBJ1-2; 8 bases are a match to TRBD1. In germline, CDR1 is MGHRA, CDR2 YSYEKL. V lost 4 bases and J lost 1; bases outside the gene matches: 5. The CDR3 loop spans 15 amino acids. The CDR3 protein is CASSPWTGSNYGYTF. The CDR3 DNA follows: TGCGCCAGCAGCCCGTGGACAGGGAGTAACTATGGCTACACCTTC.

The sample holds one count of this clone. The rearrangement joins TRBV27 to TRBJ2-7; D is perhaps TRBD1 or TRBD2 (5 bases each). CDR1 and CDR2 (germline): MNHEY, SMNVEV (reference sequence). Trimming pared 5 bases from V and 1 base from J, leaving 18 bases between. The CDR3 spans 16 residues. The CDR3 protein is CASSPQRDGESYEQYF. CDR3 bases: TGTGCCAGCAGTCCCCAGAGGGACGGAGAGTCCTACGAGCAGTACTTC.

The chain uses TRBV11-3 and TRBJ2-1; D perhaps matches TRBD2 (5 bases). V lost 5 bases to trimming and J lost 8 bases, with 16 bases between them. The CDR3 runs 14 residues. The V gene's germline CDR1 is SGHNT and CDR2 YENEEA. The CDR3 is CASSPTLAPHEQFF. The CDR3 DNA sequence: TGTGCCAGCAGCCCGACCTTAGCGCCACATGAGCAGTTCTTC.

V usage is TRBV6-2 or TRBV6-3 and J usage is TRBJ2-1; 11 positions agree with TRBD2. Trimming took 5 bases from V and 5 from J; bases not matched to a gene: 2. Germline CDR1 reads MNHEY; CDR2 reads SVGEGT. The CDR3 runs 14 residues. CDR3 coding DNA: TGTGCCAGCAGTCTAGCGGGGGGACACAATGAGCAGTTCTTC. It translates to CASSLAGGHNEQFF.

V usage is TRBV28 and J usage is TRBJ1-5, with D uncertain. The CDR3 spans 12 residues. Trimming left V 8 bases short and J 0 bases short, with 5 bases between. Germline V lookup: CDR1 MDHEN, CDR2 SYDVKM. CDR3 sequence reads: CASVDSNQPQHF. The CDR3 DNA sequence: TGTGCCAGCGTCGATAGCAATCAGCCCCAGCATTTT.

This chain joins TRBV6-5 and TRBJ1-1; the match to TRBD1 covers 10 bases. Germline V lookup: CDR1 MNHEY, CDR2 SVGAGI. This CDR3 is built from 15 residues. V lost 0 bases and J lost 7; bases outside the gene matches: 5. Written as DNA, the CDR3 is TGTGCCAGCAGTTACTCTTGGACAGGGGGTGGTGAAGCTTTCTTT. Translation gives CASSYSWTGGGEAFF.

DNA of the CDR3: TGTGCCAGCAGCCGTCAGGGACAGGAGAACACCGGGGAGCTGTTTTTT. Residues: CASSRQGQENTGELFF. J is TRBJ2-2 and V is TRBV3-1 (or the pseudogene TRBV3-2); TRBD1 aligns across 8 bases. The CDR3 is made up of 16 amino acids. Germline CDR1 LGHDT, CDR2 YNNKEL (reference sequence). J was trimmed by 1 base and V by 4 bases; bases with no gene match: 5.

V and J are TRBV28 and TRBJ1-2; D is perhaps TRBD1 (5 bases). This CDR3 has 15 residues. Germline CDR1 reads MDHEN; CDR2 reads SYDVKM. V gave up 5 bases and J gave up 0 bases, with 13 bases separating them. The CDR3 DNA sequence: TGTGCCAGCAGTCCGGGACGGACGACTAACTATGGCTACACCTTC. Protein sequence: CASSPGRTTNYGYTF.

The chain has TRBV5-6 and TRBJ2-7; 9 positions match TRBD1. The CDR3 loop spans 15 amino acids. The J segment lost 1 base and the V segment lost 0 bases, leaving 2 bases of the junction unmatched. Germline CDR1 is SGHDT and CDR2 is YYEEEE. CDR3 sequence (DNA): TGTGCCAGCAGCTTGGCTGACAGGGGGTCCTACGAGCAGTACTTC. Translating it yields CASSLADRGSYEQYF.

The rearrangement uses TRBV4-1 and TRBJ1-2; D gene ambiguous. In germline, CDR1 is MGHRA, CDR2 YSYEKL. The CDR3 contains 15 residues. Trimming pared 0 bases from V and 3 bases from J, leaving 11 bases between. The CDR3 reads CASSQESGVDYGYTF. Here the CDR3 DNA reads TGCGCCAGCAGCCAAGAGTCCGGGGTTGACTATGGCTACACCTTC.